This passage covers 29 T cell receptor beta chains from one sample sequenced in a study of shared clonotypes between healthy human individuals. Data came from immunoSEQ multiplex PCR; TCRdb stores just in-frame clones and leaves some out. Counted here are about 2.3 million clones, approximately 95% occurring once; the ten biggest clones make up under 0.45%. Sequenced input: naive CD4+ T cells from PBMCs. The subset here: CD45RA+ positively selected. Receptors originate from a man younger than 35 in good health. Some clones in this sample may be carry-over from other donors' samples.

V is TRBV4-3 and J is TRBJ1-4, with a possible D match to TRBD1 (5 bases). The V gene's germline CDR1 is LGHNA and CDR2 YSLEER. V was clipped by 1 base and J by 2 bases, with 11 bases between them. The length of the CDR3 is 16 residues. The CDR3 sequence: CASSQGPGTTNEKLFF. The CDR3, as DNA: TGCGCCAGCAGCCAAGGCCCCGGGACTACTAATGAAAAACTGTTTTTT.

J is TRBJ2-3 and V is TRBV4-1; 8 bases line up with TRBD1. This CDR3 contains 18 residues. With 2 bases clipped from V and 2 bases from J, the junction kept 12 bases outside the gene matches. Germline CDR1 and CDR2: MGHRA and YSYEKL. The CDR3 bases are TGCGCCAGCAGCCAAACCTCAACCGGACAGGGCCTCACAGATACGCAGTATTTT. Its translation is CASSQTSTGQGLTDTQYF.

The V gene is TRBV5-8, the J gene TRBJ1-1; 10 positions agree with TRBD1. The CDR3 extends over 17 amino acids. V lost 2 bases, J lost 4 bases, and 11 bases stayed unmatched. The germline gives CDR1 SGHTS, CDR2 YDEGEE. CDR3 residues: CASSLRRTGGVGTEAFF. CDR3 sequence (DNA): TGTGCCAGCAGCTTACGACGGACAGGGGGAGTTGGCACTGAAGCTTTCTTT.

The chain combines TRBV28 with TRBJ1-1; D is unresolved. The V gene lost 1 base and the J gene lost 2 bases, with 11 bases spanning the gap. The CDR3 contains 15 residues. Germline V lookup: CDR1 MDHEN, CDR2 SYDVKM. CDR3 in DNA: TGTGCCAGCAGTTTATTTTCCGGGTTTAACACTGAAGCTTTCTTT. It specifies CASSLFSGFNTEAFF.

This clone has only a few counts. The rearrangement uses TRBV5-1 and TRBJ1-3, with D perhaps matching TRBD1 (5 bases). The CDR3 consists of 14 residues. Germline V CDR1 and CDR2: SGHRS, YFSETQ. Trimming removed 5 bases from V and 0 bases from J, with 9 bases in between. DNA for the CDR3: TGCGCCAGCAGTGACAGCAGCTCTGGAAACACCATATATTTT. Protein product: CASSDSSSGNTIYF.

The chain joins TRBV7-2 to TRBJ2-7, with 7 bases matching TRBD1. The germline CDR1 and CDR2 sequences are SGHTA and FQGNSA. The CDR3 extends over 13 amino acids. Losses at the gene ends were 5 bases for V and 2 bases for J; bases not matched to a gene: 3. CDR3 sequence: CASSNGQAYEQYF. The CDR3 DNA follows: TGTGCCAGCAGCAATGGACAGGCCTACGAGCAGTACTTC.

This clone was counted between two and nine times. The chain couples TRBV6-1 to TRBJ1-2; D gene unclear. Germline CDR1 is MNHNS and CDR2 is SASEGT. V lost 2 bases, J lost 2 bases, and 9 bases lay in between. This CDR3 has 14 residues. The CDR3 spells CASSEWEKNYGYTF. The CDR3 DNA reads TGTGCCAGCAGTGAATGGGAGAAAAACTATGGCTACACCTTC.

The CDR3, as DNA: TGTGCCAGCAGCTCGACAGGGGGCTCTGGAAACACCATATATTTT. Translation gives CASSSTGGSGNTIYF. The chain joins TRBV7-9 to TRBJ1-3; 9 nucleotides agree with TRBD1. The V gene's germline CDR1 is SEHNR and CDR2 FQNEAQ (reference sequence). The CDR3 is 15 amino acids. V gave up 4 bases and J gave up 0 bases; unmatched junction bases: 1.

The chain has TRBV7-2 and TRBJ1-1; a weak D match, TRBD1 (5 bases). This CDR3 has 17 amino acids. Trimming left V 2 bases short and J 6 bases short, with 22 bases between. CDR1 SGHTA and CDR2 FQGNSA come from the germline V gene. Written as DNA, the CDR3 is TGTGCCAGCAGCTTAAGTACTGGGGGTATCGATTGGTCTGAAGCTTTCTTT. Amino acid sequence: CASSLSTGGIDWSEAFF.

This chain links TRBV6-1 with TRBJ2-2; D not certain. CDR3 length: 11 residues. Germline V gene sequence: CDR1 MNHNS, CDR2 SASEGT. V was trimmed by 2 bases and J by 10 bases, leaving 5 bases between them. CDR3 in DNA: TGTGCCAGCAGTGAATGGACGGAGCTGTTTTTT. This translates into CASSEWTELFF.

This rearrangement joins TRBV7-2 to TRBJ1-4; D call uncertain. Trimming left V 1 base short and J 10 bases short, with 7 bases between. From germline, CDR1 is SGHTA and CDR2 FQGNSA. This CDR3 contains 12 residues. CDR3 nucleotides: TGTGCCAGCAGCTTAGGTGCCGGAAAACTGTTTTTT. Amino acid sequence: CASSLGAGKLFF. The full variable domain, with the rest looked up from reference TRBV7-2 and TRBJ1-4, is GAGVSQSPSNKVTEKGKDVELRCDPISGHTALYWYRQSLGQGLEFLIYFQGNSAPDKSGLPSDRFSAERTGGSVSTLTIQRTQQEDSAVYLCASSLGAGKLFFGSGTQLSVL.

This chain uses TRBV2 with TRBJ1-4; D ambiguous. CDR3 length: 15 residues. The V end was cut by 7 bases, the J end by 3 bases, with 15 bases between. Germline loops: CDR1 SNHLY, CDR2 FYNNEI. CDR3 region: CASNGRGTANEKLFF. For the CDR3, the DNA is TGTGCCAGCAACGGCCGGGGTACGGCTAATGAAAAACTGTTTTTT.

This chain uses TRBV5-8 with TRBJ2-3; the D is unclear. Per germline, CDR1 SGHTS and CDR2 YDEGEE. The CDR3 runs to 15 residues. V dropped 4 bases and J dropped 0 bases, with 12 bases sitting between them. The CDR3 DNA follows: TGTGCCAGCAGCCGTCGGGTAGCTAGCACAGATACGCAGTATTTT. This gives the protein CASSRRVASTDTQYF.

The chain has TRBV7-2 and TRBJ2-7; 10 bases are shared with TRBD2. Germline CDR1 and CDR2: SGHTA and FQGNSA. This CDR3 contains 15 residues. The V gene end was trimmed by 5 bases and the J gene end by 2 bases; junction bases not matched to a gene: 6. The DNA of the CDR3 is TGTGCCAGCAGCCCACATAGCGGGGGGACCTACGAGCAGTACTTC. It is translated as CASSPHSGGTYEQYF.

This rearrangement joins TRBV4-1 to TRBJ2-7; D tentatively fits TRBD1 or TRBD2 (6 bases each). Trimming shortened V by 2 bases and J by 5 bases, and 19 bases separated the two germline ends. The CDR3 is 16 amino acids. Per the germline V gene, CDR1 is MGHRA and CDR2 is YSYEKL. The CDR3 region has the DNA TGCGCCAGCAGCCAACCAAGACTAGGGGGGCAGAACGAGCAGTACTTC. This translates into CASSQPRLGGQNEQYF.

The J gene is TRBJ1-5, the V gene TRBV9; TRBD1 might be the D (5 bases). The CDR3 is 14 residues long. V shed 4 bases and J shed 6 bases, with 14 bases lying between them. From germline, CDR1 is SGDLS and CDR2 YYNGEE. In DNA, the CDR3 is TGTGCCAGCAGCTCAAGGCCTCAGGGTCAGCCCCAGCATTTT. Encoded protein: CASSSRPQGQPQHF.

The chain uses TRBV6-6 and TRBJ1-5; no reliable D call. The V gene's germline CDR1 is MNHNY and CDR2 SVGAGI (reference sequence). This CDR3 region has 16 residues. The germline V and J ends were trimmed by 7 bases and 3 bases, with 19 bases remaining between them. The CDR3 DNA reads TGTGCCAGCACCCCCGGTGGGTTGGGGAACAATCAGCCCCAGCATTTT. Translation: CASTPGGLGNNQPQHF.

On this clone itself: This CDR3 is also generated by other DNA sequences in the sample. The rearrangement uses TRBV28 and TRBJ2-1, with 7 bases identical to TRBD2. Germline lookup yields CDR1 MDHEN and CDR2 SYDVKM. There are 15 residues in the CDR3. Trimming cost V 3 bases and J 7 bases; bases outside gene matches: 9. CDR3 in DNA: TGTGCCAGCAGTTTTGGGGGGGGATCTTGGAATGAGCAGTTCTTC. It is translated as CASSFGGGSWNEQFF.

The CDR3 is CASSLLRGNTEAFF. CDR3 coding DNA: TGTGCCAGCAGCCTCCTGCGGGGTAACACTGAAGCTTTCTTT. The gene calls are TRBV9 and TRBJ1-1; D is unclear. Germline V gene lookup returns CDR1 SGDLS and CDR2 YYNGEE. The CDR3 is 14 amino acids. V lost 4 bases, J lost 2 bases, and 12 bases lay in between.

The J gene is TRBJ1-4, the V gene TRBV15; TRBD1 matches 9 bases. V was pared by 4 bases and J by 7 bases, with 7 bases of the junction left unmatched. Germline CDR1 is LNHNV and CDR2 is YYDKDF (reference sequence). The CDR3 runs to 15 residues. For the CDR3, the DNA is TGTGCCACCAGCACGACCGGGACAGGGTCTGAAAAACTGTTTTTT. This translates into CATSTTGTGSEKLFF.

This chain links TRBV27 with TRBJ2-7, with D possibly TRBD1 on 6 matching bases. This CDR3 contains 15 residues. CDR1 is MNHEY and CDR2 is SMNVEV in the germline V gene (reference sequence). Trimming removed 1 base from V and 1 base from J, with 11 bases in between. Here the CDR3 reads CASSLLAGDSYEQYF. In nucleotides, the CDR3 is TGTGCCAGCAGTTTATTAGCAGGGGATTCCTACGAGCAGTACTTC.

The rearrangement joins TRBV6-5 to TRBJ1-1, with TRBD1 as a possible D gene (5 bases). Germline V gene data show CDR1 as MNHEY and CDR2 as SVGAGI. The CDR3 runs 15 residues. V lost 10 bases and J 5 bases, leaving 23 bases between the germline ends. CDR3 sequence reads: CAIRGVNMESTEAFF. CDR3 bases: TGTGCCATTAGGGGAGTTAATATGGAGAGTACTGAAGCTTTCTTT.

This chain connects TRBV5-1 to TRBJ1-1; TRBD1 matches at 10 bases. The J segment lost 2 bases and the V segment lost 5 bases, leaving 15 bases of the junction unmatched. Germline V gene data show CDR1 as SGHRS and CDR2 as YFSETQ. CDR3 length: 18 amino acids. As DNA, the CDR3 is TGCGCCAGCAGGTCGGGACAGGGGACCTCTACTTCTAACACTGAAGCTTTCTTT. It specifies CASRSGQGTSTSNTEAFF.

The V and J genes are TRBV6-6 and TRBJ2-1; 9 positions agree with TRBD1. V was clipped by 6 bases and J by 9 bases; unmatched bases: 3. Germline CDR1 MNHNY, CDR2 SVGAGI (reference sequence). The CDR3 runs 12 residues. The CDR3: CASSRTGVEQFF. The CDR3 DNA reads TGTGCCAGCAGCCGGACAGGGGTTGAGCAGTTCTTC.

The chain carries TRBV18 and TRBJ2-5; D unclear. CDR3 size: 14 residues. V was shortened by 2 bases and J by 2 bases, with 9 bases between the two germline ends. In germline, CDR1 is KGHSH, CDR2 LQKENI. The CDR3 sequence is CASSPFERQETQYF. CDR3 in DNA: TGTGCCAGCTCACCATTTGAGAGACAAGAGACCCAGTACTTC. The entire variable domain, with the rest obtained from reference TRBV18 and TRBJ2-5, is as follows: NAGVMQNPRHLVRRRGQEARLRCSPMKGHSHVYWYRQLPEEGLKFMVYLQKENIIDESGMPKERFSAEFPKEGPSILRIQQVVRGDSAAYFCASSPFERQETQYFGPGTRLLVL.

In DNA form, the CDR3 reads TGTGCCAGCAGCTTGTGGACTAGCGGGGAGCTGTTTTTT. This sequence encodes CASSLWTSGELFF. This sequence joins TRBV5-5 and TRBJ2-2, with TRBD2 matching 7 bases. Trimming cost V 1 base and J 7 bases; bases outside gene matches: 1. CDR1 is SGHKS, CDR2 YYEKEE, per germline (reference sequence). The CDR3 runs 13 residues.

The chain uses TRBV6-6 and TRBJ2-7; D tentatively fits TRBD1 or TRBD2 (5 bases each). This CDR3 is built from 15 residues. Trimming removed 5 bases from V and 4 bases from J, with 18 bases in between. CDR1 is MNHNY, CDR2 SVGAGI, per germline (reference sequence). The CDR3 here is CASSQWGGPDYEQYF. CDR3 bases: TGTGCCAGCAGTCAATGGGGCGGGCCCGATTACGAGCAGTACTTC.

Concerning this clone itself: Other DNA sequences in this sample translate to the same CDR3. The CDR3 reads CASSLRQNTEAFF. The DNA for the CDR3 is TGTGCCAGCAGTTTAAGACAAAACACTGAAGCTTTCTTT. The V call is TRBV27, the J call TRBJ1-1; D gene unclear. The germline gives CDR1 MNHEY, CDR2 SMNVEV (reference sequence). The CDR3 loop spans 13 amino acids. The V end lost 2 bases, the J end lost 2 bases, and 6 bases lay between the germline ends.

This sequence joins TRBV28 and TRBJ2-7; 15 nucleotides agree with TRBD2. This CDR3 spans 15 amino acids. The germline gives CDR1 MDHEN, CDR2 SYDVKM. The junction had 5 bases not matched to a gene; V was cut back by 2 bases and J by 9 bases. The CDR3 DNA sequence: TGTGCCAGCAGTTTAGGACTAGCGGGAGGGCCGCGGCAGTACTTC. Translating it yields CASSLGLAGGPRQYF.